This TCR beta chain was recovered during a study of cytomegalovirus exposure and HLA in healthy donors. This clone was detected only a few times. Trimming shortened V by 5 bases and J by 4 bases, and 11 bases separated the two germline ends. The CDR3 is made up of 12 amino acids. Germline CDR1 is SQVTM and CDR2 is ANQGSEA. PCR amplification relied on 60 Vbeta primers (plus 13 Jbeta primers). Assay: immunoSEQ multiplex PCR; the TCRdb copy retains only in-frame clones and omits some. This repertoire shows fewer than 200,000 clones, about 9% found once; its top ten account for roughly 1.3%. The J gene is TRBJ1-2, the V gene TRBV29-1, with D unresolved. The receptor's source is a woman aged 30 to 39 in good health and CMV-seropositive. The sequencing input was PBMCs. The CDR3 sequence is CSVLNLVYGYTF. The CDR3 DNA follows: TGCAGCGTTCTAAACTTAGTCTATGGCTACACCTTC.